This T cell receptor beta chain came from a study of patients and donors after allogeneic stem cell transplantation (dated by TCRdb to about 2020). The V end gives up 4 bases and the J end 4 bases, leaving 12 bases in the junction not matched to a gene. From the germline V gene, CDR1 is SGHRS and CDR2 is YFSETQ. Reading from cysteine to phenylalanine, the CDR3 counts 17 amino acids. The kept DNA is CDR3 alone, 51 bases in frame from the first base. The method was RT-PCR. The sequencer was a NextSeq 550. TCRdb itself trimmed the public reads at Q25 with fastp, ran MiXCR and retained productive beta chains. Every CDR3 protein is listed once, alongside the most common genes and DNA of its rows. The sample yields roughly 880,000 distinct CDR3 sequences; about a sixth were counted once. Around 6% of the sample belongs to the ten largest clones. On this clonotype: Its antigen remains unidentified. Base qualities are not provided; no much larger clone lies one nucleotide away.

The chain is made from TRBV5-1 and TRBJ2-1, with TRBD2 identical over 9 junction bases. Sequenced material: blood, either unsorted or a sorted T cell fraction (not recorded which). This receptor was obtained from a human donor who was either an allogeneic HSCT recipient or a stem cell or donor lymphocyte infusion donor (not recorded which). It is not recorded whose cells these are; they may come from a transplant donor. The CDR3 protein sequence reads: CASSLMVTSGLYNEQFF. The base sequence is TGCGCCAGCAGCCTTATGGTGACTAGCGGATTATACAATGAGCAGTTCTTC. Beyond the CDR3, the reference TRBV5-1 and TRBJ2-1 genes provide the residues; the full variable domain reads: KAGVTQTPRYLIKTRGQQVTLSCSPISGHRSVSWYQQTPGQGLQFLFEYFSETQRNKGNFPGRFSGRQFSNSRSEMNVSTLELGDSALYLCASSLMVTSGLYNEQFFGPGTRLTVL.